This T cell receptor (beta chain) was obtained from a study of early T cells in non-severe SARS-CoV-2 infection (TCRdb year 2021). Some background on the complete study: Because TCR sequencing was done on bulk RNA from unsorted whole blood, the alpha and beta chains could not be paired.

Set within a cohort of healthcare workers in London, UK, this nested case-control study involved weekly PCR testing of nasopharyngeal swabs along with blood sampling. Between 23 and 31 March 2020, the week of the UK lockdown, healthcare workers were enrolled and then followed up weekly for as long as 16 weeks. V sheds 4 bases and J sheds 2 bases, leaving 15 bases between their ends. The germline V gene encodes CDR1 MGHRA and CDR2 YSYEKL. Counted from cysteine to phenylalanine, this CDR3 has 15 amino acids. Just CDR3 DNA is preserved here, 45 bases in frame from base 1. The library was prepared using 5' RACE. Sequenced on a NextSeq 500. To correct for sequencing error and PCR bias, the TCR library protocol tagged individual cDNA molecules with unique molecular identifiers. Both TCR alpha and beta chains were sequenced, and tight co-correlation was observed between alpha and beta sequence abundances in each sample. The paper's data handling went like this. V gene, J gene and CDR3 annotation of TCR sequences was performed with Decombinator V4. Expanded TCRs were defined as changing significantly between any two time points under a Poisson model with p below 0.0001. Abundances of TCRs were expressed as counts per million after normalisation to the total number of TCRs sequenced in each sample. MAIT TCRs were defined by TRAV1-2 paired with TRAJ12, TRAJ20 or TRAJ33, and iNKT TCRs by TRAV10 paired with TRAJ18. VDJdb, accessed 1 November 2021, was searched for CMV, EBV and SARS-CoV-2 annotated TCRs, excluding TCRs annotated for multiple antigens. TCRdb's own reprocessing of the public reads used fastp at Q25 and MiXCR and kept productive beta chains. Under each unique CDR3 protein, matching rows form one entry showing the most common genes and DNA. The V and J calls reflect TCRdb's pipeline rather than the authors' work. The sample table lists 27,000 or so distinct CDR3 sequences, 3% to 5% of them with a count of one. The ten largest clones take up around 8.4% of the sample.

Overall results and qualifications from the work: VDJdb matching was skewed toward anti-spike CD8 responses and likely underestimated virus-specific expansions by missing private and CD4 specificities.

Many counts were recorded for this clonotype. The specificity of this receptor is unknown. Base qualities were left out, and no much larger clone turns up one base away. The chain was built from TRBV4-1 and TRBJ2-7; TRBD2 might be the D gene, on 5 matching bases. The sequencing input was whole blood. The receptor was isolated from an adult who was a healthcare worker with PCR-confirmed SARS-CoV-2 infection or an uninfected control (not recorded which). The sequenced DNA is TGCGCCAGCAGCCCCACGGAGCGGTCCACCTACGAGCAGTACTTC. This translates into CASSPTERSTYEQYF.